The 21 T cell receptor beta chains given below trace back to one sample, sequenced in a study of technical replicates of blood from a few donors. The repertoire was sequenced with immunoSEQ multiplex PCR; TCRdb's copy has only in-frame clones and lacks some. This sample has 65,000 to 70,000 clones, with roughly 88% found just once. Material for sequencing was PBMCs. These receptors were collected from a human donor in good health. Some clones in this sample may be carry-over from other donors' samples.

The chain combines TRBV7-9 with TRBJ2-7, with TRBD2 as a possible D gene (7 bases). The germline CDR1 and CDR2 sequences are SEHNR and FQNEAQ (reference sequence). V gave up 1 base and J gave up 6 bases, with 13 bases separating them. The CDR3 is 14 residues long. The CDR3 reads CASSLVGGPGEQYF. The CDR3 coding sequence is TGTGCCAGCAGCTTAGTGGGGGGGCCGGGCGAGCAGTACTTC.

The CDR3 spells CASSQDRTNTGELFF. The CDR3, as DNA: TGCGCCAGCAGCCAAGATCGGACAAACACCGGGGAGCTGTTTTTT. This chain links TRBV4-3 with TRBJ2-2, with a weak D call TRBD1 (5 bases). The V and J ends lost 0 bases and 2 bases respectively, with 7 bases between them. This CDR3 has 15 residues. Germline-derived CDR1 and CDR2 are LGHNA and YSLEER.

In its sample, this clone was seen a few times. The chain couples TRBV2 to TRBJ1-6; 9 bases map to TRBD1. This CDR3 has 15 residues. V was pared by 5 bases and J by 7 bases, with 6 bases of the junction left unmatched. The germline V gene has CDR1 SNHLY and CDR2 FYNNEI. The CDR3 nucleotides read TGTGCCAGCAGTCTAACCGGGACAGGGAATTCACCCCTCCACTTT. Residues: CASSLTGTGNSPLHF.

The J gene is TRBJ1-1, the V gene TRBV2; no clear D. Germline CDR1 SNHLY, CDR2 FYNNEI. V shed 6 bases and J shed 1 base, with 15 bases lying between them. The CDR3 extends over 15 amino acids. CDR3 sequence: CASRSTGLKNTEAFF. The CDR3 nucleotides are TGTGCCAGCAGATCTACGGGTCTAAAGAACACTGAAGCTTTCTTT.

The CDR3 sequence is CASSSETGSVSADTQYF. In DNA, the CDR3 is TGTGCCAGCAGTTCAGAGACAGGGTCCGTCTCGGCAGATACGCAGTATTTT. J is TRBJ2-3 and V is TRBV2; 7 bases are a match to TRBD1. This CDR3 spans 17 amino acids. Germline V gives CDR1 SNHLY, CDR2 FYNNEI. J gave up 4 bases and V 5 bases, and 15 bases lay outside the gene matches.

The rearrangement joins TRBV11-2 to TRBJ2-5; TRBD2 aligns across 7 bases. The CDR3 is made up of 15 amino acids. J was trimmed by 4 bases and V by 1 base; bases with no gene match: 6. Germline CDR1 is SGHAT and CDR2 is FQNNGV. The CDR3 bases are TGTGCCAGCAGCTTAGTAGGCACGGGGGGAGAGACCCAGTACTTC. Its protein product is CASSLVGTGGETQYF.

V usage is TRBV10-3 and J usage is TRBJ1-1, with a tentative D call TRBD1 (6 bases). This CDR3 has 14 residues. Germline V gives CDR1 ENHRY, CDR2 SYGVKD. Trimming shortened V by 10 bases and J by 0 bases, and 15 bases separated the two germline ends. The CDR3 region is CATDPGQMNTEAFF. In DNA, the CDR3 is TGTGCCACCGACCCGGGACAAATGAACACTGAAGCTTTCTTT.

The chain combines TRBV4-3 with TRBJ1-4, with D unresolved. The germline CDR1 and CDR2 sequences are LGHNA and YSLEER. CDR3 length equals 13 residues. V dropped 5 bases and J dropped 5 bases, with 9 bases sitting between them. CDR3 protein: CASSASSNEKLFF. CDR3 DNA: TGCGCCAGCAGCGCCAGTTCGAATGAAAAACTGTTTTTT.

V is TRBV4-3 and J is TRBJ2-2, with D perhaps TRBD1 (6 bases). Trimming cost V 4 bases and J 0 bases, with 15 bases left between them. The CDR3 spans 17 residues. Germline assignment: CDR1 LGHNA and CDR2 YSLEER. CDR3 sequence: CASSRHSGTPNTGELFF. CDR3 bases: TGCGCCAGCAGCCGCCATTCCGGGACACCGAACACCGGGGAGCTGTTTTTT.

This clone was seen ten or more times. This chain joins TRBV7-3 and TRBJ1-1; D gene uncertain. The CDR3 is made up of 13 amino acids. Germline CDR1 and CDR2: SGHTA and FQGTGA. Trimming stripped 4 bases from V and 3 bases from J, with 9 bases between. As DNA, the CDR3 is TGTGCCAGCAGCTATGATCCGGACACTGAAGCTTTCTTT. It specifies CASSYDPDTEAFF.

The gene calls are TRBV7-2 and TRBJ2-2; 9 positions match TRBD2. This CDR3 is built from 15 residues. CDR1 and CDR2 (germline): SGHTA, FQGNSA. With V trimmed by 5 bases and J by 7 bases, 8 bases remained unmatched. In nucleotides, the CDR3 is TGTGCCAGCAGCCAGAGCGGGGGGTATGGCGGGGAGCTGTTTTTT. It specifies CASSQSGGYGGELFF.

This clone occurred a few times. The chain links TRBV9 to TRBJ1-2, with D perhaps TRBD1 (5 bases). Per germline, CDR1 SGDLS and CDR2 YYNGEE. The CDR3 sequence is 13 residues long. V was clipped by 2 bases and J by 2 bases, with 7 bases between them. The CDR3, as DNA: TGTGCCAGCAGCGTGGGGGGGAACTATGGCTACACCTTC. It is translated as CASSVGGNYGYTF.

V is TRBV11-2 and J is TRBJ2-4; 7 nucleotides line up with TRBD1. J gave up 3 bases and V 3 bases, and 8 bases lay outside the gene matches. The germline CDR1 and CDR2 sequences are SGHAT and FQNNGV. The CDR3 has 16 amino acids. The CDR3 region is CASSFEGGVVKNIQYF. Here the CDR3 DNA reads TGTGCCAGCAGCTTTGAAGGGGGCGTGGTCAAAAACATTCAGTACTTC.

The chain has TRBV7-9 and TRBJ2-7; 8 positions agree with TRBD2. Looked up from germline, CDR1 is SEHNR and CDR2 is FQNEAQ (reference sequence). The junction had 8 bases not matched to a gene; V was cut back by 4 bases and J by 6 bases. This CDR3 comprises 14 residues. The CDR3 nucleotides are TGTGCCAGCAGCTCGGAGCGGGAGAAACGCGAGCAGTACTTC. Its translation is CASSSEREKREQYF.

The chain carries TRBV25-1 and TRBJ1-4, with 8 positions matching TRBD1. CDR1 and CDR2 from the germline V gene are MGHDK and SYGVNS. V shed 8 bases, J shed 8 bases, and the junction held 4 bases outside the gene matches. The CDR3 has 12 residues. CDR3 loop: CASGQGGEKLFF. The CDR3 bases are TGTGCCAGCGGACAGGGTGGGGAAAAACTGTTTTTT.

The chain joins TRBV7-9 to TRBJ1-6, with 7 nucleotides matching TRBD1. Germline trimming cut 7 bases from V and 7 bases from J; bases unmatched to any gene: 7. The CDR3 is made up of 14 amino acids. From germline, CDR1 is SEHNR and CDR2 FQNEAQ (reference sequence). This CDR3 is CASTYGTANSPLHF. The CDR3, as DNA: TGTGCCAGCACCTACGGGACAGCCAATTCACCCCTCCACTTT.

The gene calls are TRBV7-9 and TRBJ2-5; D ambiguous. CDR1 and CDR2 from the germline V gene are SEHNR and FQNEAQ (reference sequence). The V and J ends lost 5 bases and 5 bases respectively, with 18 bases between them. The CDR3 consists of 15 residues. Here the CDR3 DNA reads TGTGCCAGCAGCGCGAGCGAAAGCCTCCAGGAGACCCAGTACTTC. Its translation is CASSASESLQETQYF.

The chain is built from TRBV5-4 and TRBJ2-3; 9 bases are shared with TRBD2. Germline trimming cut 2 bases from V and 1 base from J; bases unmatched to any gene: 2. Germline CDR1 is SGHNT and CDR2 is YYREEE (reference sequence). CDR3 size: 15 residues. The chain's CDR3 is CASSFGTSRTDTQYF. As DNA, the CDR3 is TGTGCCAGCAGCTTCGGGACTAGCCGCACAGATACGCAGTATTTT.

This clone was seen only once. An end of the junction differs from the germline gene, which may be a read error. In nucleotides, the CDR3 is TGTGCCACCAGCTACGGGGGAGAGGCCTACAATGAGCAGTTCTTC. Protein product: CATSYGGEAYNEQFF. This sequence joins TRBV7-6 and TRBJ2-1; tentative D call: TRBD2 (6 bases). The germline V gene encodes CDR1 SGHVS and CDR2 FNYEAQ. The CDR3 extends over 15 amino acids. The variable domain in full, with the rest retrieved from reference TRBV7-6 and TRBJ2-1, is GAGVSQSPRYKVTKRGQDVALRCDPISGHVSLYWYRQALGQGPEFLTYFNYEAQQDKSGLPNDRFSAERPEGSISTLTIQRTEQRDSAMYRCATSYGGEAYNEQFFGPGTRLTVL.

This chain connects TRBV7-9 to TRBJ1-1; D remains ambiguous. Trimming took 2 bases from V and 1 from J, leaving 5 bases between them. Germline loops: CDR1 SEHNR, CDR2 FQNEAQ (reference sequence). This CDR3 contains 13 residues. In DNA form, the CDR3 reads TGTGCCAGCAGCTTACCCAAGAACACTGAAGCTTTCTTT. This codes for CASSLPKNTEAFF.

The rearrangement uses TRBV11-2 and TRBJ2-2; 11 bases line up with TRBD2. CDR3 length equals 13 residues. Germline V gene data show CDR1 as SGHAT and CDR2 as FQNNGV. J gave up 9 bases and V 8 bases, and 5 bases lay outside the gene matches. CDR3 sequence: CASGGLAGWELFF. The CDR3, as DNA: TGTGCCAGCGGAGGACTAGCGGGTTGGGAGCTGTTTTTT.